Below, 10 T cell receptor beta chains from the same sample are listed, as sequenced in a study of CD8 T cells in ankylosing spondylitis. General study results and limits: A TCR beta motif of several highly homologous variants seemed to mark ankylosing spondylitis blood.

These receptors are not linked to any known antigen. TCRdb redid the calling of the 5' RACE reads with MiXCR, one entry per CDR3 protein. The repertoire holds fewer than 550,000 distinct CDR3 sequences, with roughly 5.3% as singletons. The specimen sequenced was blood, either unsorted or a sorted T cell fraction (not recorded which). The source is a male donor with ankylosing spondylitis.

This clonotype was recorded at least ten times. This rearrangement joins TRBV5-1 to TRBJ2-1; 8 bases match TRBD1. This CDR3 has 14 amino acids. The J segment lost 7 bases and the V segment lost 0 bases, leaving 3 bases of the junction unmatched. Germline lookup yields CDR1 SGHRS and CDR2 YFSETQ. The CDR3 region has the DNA TGCGCCAGCAGCTTGGTACAGGGGGAGAATGAGCAGTTCTTC. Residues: CASSLVQGENEQFF.

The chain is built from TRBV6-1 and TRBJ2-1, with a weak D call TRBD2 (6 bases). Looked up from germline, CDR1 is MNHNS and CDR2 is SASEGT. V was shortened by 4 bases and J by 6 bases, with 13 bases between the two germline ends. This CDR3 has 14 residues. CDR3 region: CASSGGLPRNEQFF. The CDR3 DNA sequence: TGTGCCAGCAGTGGTGGACTACCTCGCAATGAGCAGTTCTTC.

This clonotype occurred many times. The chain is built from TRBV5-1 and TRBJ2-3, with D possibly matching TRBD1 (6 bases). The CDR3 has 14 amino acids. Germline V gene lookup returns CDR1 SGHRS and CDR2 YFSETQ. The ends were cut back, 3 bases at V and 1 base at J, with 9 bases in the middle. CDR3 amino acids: CASSSYRGTDTQYF. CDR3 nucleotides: TGCGCCAGCAGCTCGTACAGGGGCACAGATACGCAGTATTTT.

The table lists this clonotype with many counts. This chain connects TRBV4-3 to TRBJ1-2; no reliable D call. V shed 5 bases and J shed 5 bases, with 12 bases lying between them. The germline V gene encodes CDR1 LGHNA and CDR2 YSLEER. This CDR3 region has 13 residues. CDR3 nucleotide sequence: TGCGCCAGCAGCTTCGTGGCAGCATATGGCTACACCTTC. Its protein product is CASSFVAAYGYTF.

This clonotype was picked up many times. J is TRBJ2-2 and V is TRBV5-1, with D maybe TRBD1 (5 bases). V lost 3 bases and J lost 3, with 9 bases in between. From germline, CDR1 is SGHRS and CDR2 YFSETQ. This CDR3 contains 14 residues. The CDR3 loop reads CASSWKGDTGELFF. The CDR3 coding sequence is TGCGCCAGCAGCTGGAAAGGGGACACCGGGGAGCTGTTTTTT. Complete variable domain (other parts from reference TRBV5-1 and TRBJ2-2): KAGVTQTPRYLIKTRGQQVTLSCSPISGHRSVSWYQQTPGQGLQFLFEYFSETQRNKGNFPGRFSGRQFSNSRSEMNVSTLELGDSALYLCASSWKGDTGELFFGEGSRLTVL.

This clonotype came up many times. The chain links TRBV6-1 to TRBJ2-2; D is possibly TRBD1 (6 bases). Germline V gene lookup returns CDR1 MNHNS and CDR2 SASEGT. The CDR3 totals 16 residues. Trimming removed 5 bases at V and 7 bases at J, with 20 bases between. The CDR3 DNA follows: TGTGCCAGCAGTCGAAGGAGACAGGCGGCATTCGGGGAGCTGTTTTTT. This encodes CASSRRRQAAFGELFF.

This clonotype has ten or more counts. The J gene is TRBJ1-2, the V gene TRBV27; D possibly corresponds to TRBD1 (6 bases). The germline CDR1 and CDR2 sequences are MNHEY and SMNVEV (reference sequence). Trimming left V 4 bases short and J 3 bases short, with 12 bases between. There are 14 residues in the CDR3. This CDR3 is CASSWGPGYYGYTF. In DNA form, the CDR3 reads TGTGCCAGCAGTTGGGGGCCAGGATACTATGGCTACACCTTC.

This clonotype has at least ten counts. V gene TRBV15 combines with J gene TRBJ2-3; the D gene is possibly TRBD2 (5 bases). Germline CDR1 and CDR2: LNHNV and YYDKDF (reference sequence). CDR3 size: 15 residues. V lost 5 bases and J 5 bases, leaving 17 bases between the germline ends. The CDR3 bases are TGTGCCACCAGCGGCTCGGGGTCCCTCCAAGATACGCAGTATTTT. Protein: CATSGSGSLQDTQYF. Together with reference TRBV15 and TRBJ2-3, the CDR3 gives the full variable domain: DAMVIQNPRYQVTQFGKPVTLSCSQTLNHNVMYWYQQKSSQAPKLLFHYYDKDFNNEADTPDNFQSRRPNTSFCFLDIRSPGLGDTAMYLCATSGSGSLQDTQYFGPGTRLTVL.

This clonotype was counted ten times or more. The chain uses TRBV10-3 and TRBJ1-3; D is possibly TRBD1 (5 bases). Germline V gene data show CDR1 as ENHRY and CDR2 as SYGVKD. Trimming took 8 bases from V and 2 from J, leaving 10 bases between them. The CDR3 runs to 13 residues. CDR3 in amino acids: CAILGVPGNTIYF. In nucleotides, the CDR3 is TGTGCCATCCTGGGGGTCCCTGGAAACACCATATATTTT.

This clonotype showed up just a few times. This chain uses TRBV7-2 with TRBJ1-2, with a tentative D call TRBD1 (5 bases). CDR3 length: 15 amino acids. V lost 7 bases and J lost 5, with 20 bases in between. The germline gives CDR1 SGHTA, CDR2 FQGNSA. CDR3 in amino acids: CASNLPGTSLYGYTF. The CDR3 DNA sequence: TGTGCCAGCAACCTACCGGGGACCTCTTTATATGGCTACACCTTC. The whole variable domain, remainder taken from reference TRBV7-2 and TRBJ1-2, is GAGVSQSPSNKVTEKGKDVELRCDPISGHTALYWYRQSLGQGLEFLIYFQGNSAPDKSGLPSDRFSAERTGGSVSTLTIQRTQQEDSAVYLCASNLPGTSLYGYTFGSGTRLTVV.